A selection of T cell receptor beta chains follows, all from one sample in a study of human T cells and chemical hapten exposure. TCRdb recomputed calls from the RACE reads with MiXCR, one row per CDR3 protein. The repertoire holds 350,000 to 400,000 distinct CDR3 sequences, with about 6.3% as singletons. The sample here was whole blood, taken in connection with sensitization to the hapten diphenylcyclopropenone (DPC). The receptors come from a young woman with alopecia areata. Some clones in this sample may be carry-over from other donors' samples. CDR3s include the opening cysteine and the closing phenylalanine or tryptophan. D genes are given only for firm matches. Clone size is not always given. Where it is, it says once, few, many or a class for expanded clones.

CDR3 DNA | CDR3 protein | J gene | V gene | D gene | clone size
TGTGCCAGCAGCCCTTTCGGGCTAGCGGGGTATACGCAGTATTTT | CASSPFGLAGYTQYF | TRBJ2-3 | TRBV7-2 | TRBD2 | few
TGTGCCAGTTTTCGACGCGGCTCTGGGGCCAACGTCCTGACTTTC | CASFRRGSGANVLTF | TRBJ2-6 | TRBV14 | - | few
TGCGCCAGCAGCCATGCCAGGGGAGGAGGCTATGGCTACACCTTC | CASSHARGGGYGYTF | TRBJ1-2 | TRBV4-3 | - | many
TGTGCCAGCCAGATGACAGGGGGTCCTGGAAACACCATATATTTT | CASQMTGGPGNTIYF | TRBJ1-3 | TRBV11-2 | TRBD1 | many
TGTGCCAGCAGCAAAGACAGGGTTGACCTAGCTGGAAACACCATATATTTT | CASSKDRVDLAGNTIYF | TRBJ1-3 | TRBV21-1 | - | few
TGTGCCAGCAGTTACTCGTTCGGGGCGGGTAATGAAAAACTGTTTTTT | CASSYSFGAGNEKLFF | TRBJ1-4 | TRBV6-5 | - | many
TGTGCCAGCAGCCCCAGGGACAATCGGGACACTGAAGCTTTCTTT | CASSPRDNRDTEAFF | TRBJ1-1 | TRBV7-2 | - | many
TGTGCCAGCAGCTTACGGGCAGGGGACTCCTATAATTCACCCCTCCACTTT | CASSLRAGDSYNSPLHF | TRBJ1-6 | TRBV7-2 | - | -
TGTGCCAGCAGCCAAGAACAGGGGCCTGGCGAAAAACTGTTTTTT | CASSQEQGPGEKLFF | TRBJ1-4 | TRBV14 | TRBD1 | many
TGTGCCAGCAGCTTAACGGAGGGGACGGACATTCAGTACTTC | CASSLTEGTDIQYF | TRBJ2-4 | TRBV7-3 | - | many
TGCGCCAGCAGCCCAGGGACAGGGGGAAATGAAGCTTTCTTT | CASSPGTGGNEAFF | TRBJ1-1 | TRBV5-1 | TRBD1 | few
TGTGCCAGCACCCCCCCCTGGCCGAGGACGGGCACTGAAGCTTTCTTT | CASTPPWPRTGTEAFF | TRBJ1-1 | TRBV7-6 | - | many
TGTGCCAGCAGTTTATTCGGGCTAGCGGGGGGCGCTAGCACAGATACGCAGTATTTT | CASSLFGLAGGASTDTQYF | TRBJ2-3 | TRBV12-3/TRBV12-4 | TRBD2 | -
TGTGCCAGCAGCCCTCTAGACAGCGACAATGAGCAGTTCTTC | CASSPLDSDNEQFF | TRBJ2-1 | TRBV12-3/TRBV12-4 | - | few
TGTGCCAGCAGCTTACCTTATAGCAATCAGCCCCAGCATTTT | CASSLPYSNQPQHF | TRBJ1-5 | TRBV7-2 | - | many
TGTGCCACCAGTGATAAGCTGAACACAGATACGCAGTATTTT | CATSDKLNTDTQYF | TRBJ2-3 | TRBV24-1 | - | few
TGTGCCAGCAGTTCCGGTTCTGGGGCCAACGTCCTGACTTTC | CASSSGSGANVLTF | TRBJ2-6 | TRBV6-6 | - | many
TGTGCCAGCAGCGTAGATGATAACTATGGCTACACCTTC | CASSVDDNYGYTF | TRBJ1-2 | TRBV9 | - | many
TGTGCCAGCAGCTTAGATGGGAACACTGAAGCTTTCTTT | CASSLDGNTEAFF | TRBJ1-1 | TRBV6-5 | - | many
TGTGCCAGCAGCTTCGAGTGGCGGGATTCACCCCTCCACTTT | CASSFEWRDSPLHF | TRBJ1-6 | TRBV7-2 | - | many
TGTGCCAGCAGTTATCGGGCCGCCCGGGGTCAAGGGTGGGCCAACGTCCTGACTTTC | CASSYRAARGQGWANVLTF | TRBJ2-6 | TRBV6-2/TRBV6-3 | - | few
TGCGCCAGCAGTGGAGGGACAGGGTTAGGCTCAGATACGCAGTATTTT | CASSGGTGLGSDTQYF | TRBJ2-3 | TRBV10-2 | TRBD1 | few
TGTGCCAGCAGTTCCCAAATAGGATCACCCCTCCACTTT | CASSSQIGSPLHF | TRBJ1-6 | TRBV27 | - | many
TGCAGTGCTCAGCAACAGCGGGGCGGCACAGATACGCAGTATTTT | CSAQQQRGGTDTQYF | TRBJ2-3 | TRBV20-1 | TRBD2 | -
TGTGCCAGCAGTTTAAGGACAGGGGCGTGGGCAATGGCTAAGGGTAATAGCAATCAGCCCCAGCATTTT | CASSLRTGAWAMAKGNSNQPQHF | TRBJ1-5 | TRBV28 | TRBD1 | many
TGTGCCAGCAGGATAGGACTAGCAACCCTCACAGATACGCAGTATTTT | CASRIGLATLTDTQYF | TRBJ2-3 | TRBV12-3/TRBV12-4 | TRBD2 | -
TGTGCCAGCAGCAGCCTGCGGCTGGCCGGGGAGCTGTTTTTT | CASSSLRLAGELFF | TRBJ2-2 | TRBV9 | - | once
TGCAGTGCAAGAGTTGGGGATGAGCAGTTCTTC | CSARVGDEQFF | TRBJ2-1 | TRBV20-1 | - | -
TGTGCCAGCGGACAGATCTATGGCTACACCTTC | CASGQIYGYTF | TRBJ1-2 | TRBV12-3/TRBV12-4 | - | -
TGCGCCAGCAGCTTTACCGACAGTCAAGAGACCCAGTACTTC | CASSFTDSQETQYF | TRBJ2-5 | TRBV5-1 | - | many
TGTGCCAGCAGCTTAAGGGCTAGCGGGGTCACAGATACGCAGTATTTT | CASSLRASGVTDTQYF | TRBJ2-3 | TRBV7-3 | TRBD2 | -
TGTGCCAGCAGTGCCGGAGTGGGGGGCTCGCGTGACTATGGCTACACCTTC | CASSAGVGGSRDYGYTF | TRBJ1-2 | TRBV6-1 | - | many